These T cell receptor beta chains were read from a single sample in a study of cytotoxic CD8 clonotypes in ibrutinib-treated CLL. TCRdb keeps only in-frame clones here, not all; method: immunoSEQ multiplex PCR. The profile shows roughly 130,000 clones, about four fifths of them singletons. The material sequenced was PBMCs, taken after 12 months of ibrutinib treatment. These receptor sequences come from a human donor with chronic lymphocytic leukemia. The CDR3 runs from the conserved cysteine through the conserved F or W. A D gene is named only where the DNA matches it firmly. Rows may omit the clone size; those that give it use once, few, many or a size class.

V,D,size,J,CDR3,DNA
TRBV6-1,-,-,TRBJ1-2,CASKPVNYGYTF,TGTGCCAGCAAGCCGGTAAACTATGGCTACACCTTC
TRBV13,-,-,TRBJ2-7,CASSFRSYEQYF,TGTGCCAGCAGCTTCAGGTCCTACGAGCAGTACTTC
TRBV7-2,TRBD1,once,TRBJ1-5,CASSRDRGVVQPQHF,TGTGCCAGCAGCCGTGACAGGGGGGTTGTTCAGCCCCAGCATTTT
TRBV7-6,-,-,TRBJ2-1,CASSLVRGPYNEQFF,TGTGCCAGCAGCTTAGTTCGGGGACCCTACAATGAGCAGTTCTTC
TRBV6-1,-,-,TRBJ1-1,CASRQGVMNTEAFF,TGTGCCAGCAGGCAGGGAGTTATGAACACTGAAGCTTTCTTT
TRBV20-1,-,-,TRBJ2-3,CSAGADTQYF,TGCAGTGCGGGTGCAGATACGCAGTATTTT
TRBV10-1,TRBD1,-,TRBJ2-3,CASKRTGGGQDTQYF,TGCGCCAGCAAAAGGACAGGGGGCGGACAAGATACGCAGTATTTT
TRBV2,TRBD1,-,TRBJ2-4,CASSGTGADGRYF,TGTGCCAGCAGCGGGACAGGGGCCGACGGGCGGTACTTC
TRBV7-7,TRBD2,-,TRBJ2-2,CASSPTAGGPPGELFF,TGTGCTAGCAGCCCCACGGCGGGAGGGCCCCCCGGGGAGCTGTTTTTT
TRBV20-1,-,once,TRBJ2-7,CSARHDYEQYF,TGCAGTGCTAGGCACGACTACGAGCAGTACTTC
TRBV7-2,-,-,TRBJ2-3,CASSPRLRFLGTQYF,TGTGCCAGCAGCCCACGTTTGAGGTTTCTTGGTACGCAGTATTTT
TRBV4-3,-,-,TRBJ2-6,CASSQGLAGANVLTF,TGCGCCAGCAGCCAGGGCCTGGCTGGGGCCAACGTCCTGACTTTC
TRBV12-5,-,-,TRBJ2-7,CASGFEREQYF,TGTGCTAGTGGTTTCGAGCGCGAGCAGTACTTC
TRBV29-1,TRBD1,-,TRBJ1-1,CSALGDSNTEAFF,TGCAGCGCCCTGGGGGACAGCAACACTGAAGCTTTCTTT
TRBV9,-,-,TRBJ2-7,CASSVAGGTSYEQYF,TGTGCCAGCAGCGTAGCTGGCGGGACCTCCTACGAGCAGTACTTC
TRBV18,-,-,TRBJ1-4,CASSPQSEYRKLFF,TGTGCCAGCTCACCACAGTCAGAATACCGAAAACTGTTTTTT
TRBV4-1,-,-,TRBJ2-7,CASSDREGYEQYF,TGCGCCAGCAGCGACAGGGAGGGCTACGAGCAGTACTTC
TRBV9,-,-,TRBJ2-3,CASSVSGRSVQDTQYF,TGTGCCAGCAGCGTATCAGGGAGATCAGTTCAAGATACGCAGTATTTT
TRBV28,-,-,TRBJ2-7,CASSGTADEQYF,TGTGCCAGCAGCGGAACGGCGGACGAGCAGTACTTC
TRBV28,-,-,TRBJ1-1,CASTRMNTEAFF,TGTGCCAGCACGCGGATGAACACTGAAGCTTTCTTT
TRBV15,-,-,TRBJ1-4,CATSRALDPNEKLFF,TGTGCCACCAGCAGAGCCTTAGACCCGAATGAAAAACTGTTTTTT
TRBV28,-,-,TRBJ2-1,CASSFAGISYNEQFF,TGTGCCAGCAGTTTCGCAGGGATCTCCTACAATGAGCAGTTCTTC
TRBV5-4,-,-,TRBJ1-1,CVIGNRVGMNTEAFF,TGTGTAATTGGTAACAGGGTGGGCATGAACACTGAAGCTTTCTTT
TRBV10-3,TRBD1,-,TRBJ1-5,CAISTDRGGQPQHF,TGTGCCATCAGTACCGACAGGGGCGGACAGCCCCAGCATTTT
TRBV19,-,few,TRBJ1-3,CASSQGAGNTIYF,TGTGCCAGTAGCCAGGGAGCTGGAAACACCATATATTTT
TRBV7-2,TRBD1,-,TRBJ2-2,CASTLDREDTGELFF,TGTGCCAGCACCTTAGACAGGGAAGACACCGGGGAGCTGTTTTTT
TRBV10-2,-,-,TRBJ2-3,CASSDFPDTQYF,TGCGCCAGCAGTGATTTCCCAGATACGCAGTATTTT
TRBV9,TRBD2,-,TRBJ2-7,CASSTRLAGGPYEQYF,TGTGCCAGCAGCACAAGACTAGCGGGAGGGCCGTACGAGCAGTACTTC
TRBV5-6,-,-,TRBJ1-4,CASSFSWEGGEKLFF,TGTGCCAGCAGCTTCTCATGGGAAGGTGGTGAAAAACTGTTTTTT
TRBV11-1,-,-,TRBJ2-1,CASSPGIGGNYNEQFF,TGTGCCAGCAGCCCGGGAATTGGAGGGAACTACAATGAGCAGTTCTTC
TRBV27,TRBD2,-,TRBJ2-2,CASSLFGGRYSIAGELFF,TGTGCCAGCAGTCTATTCGGGGGGAGGTACTCAATCGCCGGGGAGCTGTTTTTT
TRBV9,-,once,TRBJ2-5,CASSLQGTRQETQYF,TGTGCCAGCAGCCTCCAGGGGACTCGACAAGAGACCCAGTACTTC
TRBV5-1,-,-,TRBJ2-3,CASSLEAGTQYF,TGCGCCAGCAGCTTGGAAGCAGGTACGCAGTATTTT